This T cell receptor (beta chain) was identified in a study of sequential checkpoint blockade in melanoma. About the research overall: Both treatment sequences were followed by maintenance nivolumab.

V lost 6 bases and J lost 8; bases outside the gene matches: 5. The CDR3 length is 12 residues. Germline CDR1 reads MNHNS; CDR2 reads SASEGT. Repertoires were generated with immunoSEQ multiplex PCR, while TCRdb's copy carries only in-frame clones and drops some. In the table there are 40,000 or so clones, 70% to 90% of which are singletons. Noted treatment: randomized to nivolumab then ipilimumab (arm A) or the reverse (arm B). None of the patients previously received DNA-damaging chemotherapy. Sorted cells were live CD3+CD8+, lacking CD19 and CD56, from PBMCs. The V gene is TRBV6-1, the J gene TRBJ1-2, with 8 positions matching TRBD1. The sample consisted of CD8+ T cells sorted from blood (inferred from file names), taken from a patient given nivolumab and ipilimumab in sequence. The TCR was taken from a human donor with melanoma. In DNA, the CDR3 is TGTGCCAGCAGAGGACAGGGCGAGGGCTACACCTTC. Its translation is CASRGQGEGYTF.